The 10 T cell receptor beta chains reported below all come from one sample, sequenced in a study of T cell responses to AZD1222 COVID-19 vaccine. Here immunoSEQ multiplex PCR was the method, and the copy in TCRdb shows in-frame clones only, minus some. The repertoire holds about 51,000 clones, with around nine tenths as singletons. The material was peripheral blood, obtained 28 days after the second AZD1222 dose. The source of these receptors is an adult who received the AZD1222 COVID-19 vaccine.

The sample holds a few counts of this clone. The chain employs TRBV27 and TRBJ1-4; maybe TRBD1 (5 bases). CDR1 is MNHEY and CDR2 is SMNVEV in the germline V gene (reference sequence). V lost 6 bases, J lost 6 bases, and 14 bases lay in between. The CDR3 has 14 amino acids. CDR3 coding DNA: TGTGCCAGCAGCCGTGGGGGGAGGCATGAAAAACTGTTTTTT. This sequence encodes CASSRGGRHEKLFF. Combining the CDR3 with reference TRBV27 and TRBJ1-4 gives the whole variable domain EAQVTQNPRYLITVTGKKLTVTCSQNMNHEYMSWYRQDPGLGLRQIYYSMNVEVTDKGDVPEGYKVSRKEKRNFPLILESPSPNQTSLYFCASSRGGRHEKLFFGSGTQLSVL.

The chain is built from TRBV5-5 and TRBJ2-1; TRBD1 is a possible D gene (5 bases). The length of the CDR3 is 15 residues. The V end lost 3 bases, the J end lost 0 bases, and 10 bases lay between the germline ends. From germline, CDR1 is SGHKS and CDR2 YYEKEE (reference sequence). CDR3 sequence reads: CASSSTDSSYNEQFF. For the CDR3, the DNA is TGTGCCAGCAGCTCGACTGACAGCTCCTACAATGAGCAGTTCTTC.

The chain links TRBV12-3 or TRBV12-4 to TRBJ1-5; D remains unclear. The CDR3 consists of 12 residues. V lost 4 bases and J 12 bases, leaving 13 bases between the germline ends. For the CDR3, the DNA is TGTGCCAGCAGTTCCAGATCAGCCCACCAGCATTTT. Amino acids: CASSSRSAHQHF.

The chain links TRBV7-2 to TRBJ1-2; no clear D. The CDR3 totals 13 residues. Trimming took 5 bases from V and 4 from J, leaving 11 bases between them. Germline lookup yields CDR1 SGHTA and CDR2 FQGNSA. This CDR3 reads CASSLGNVYGYTF. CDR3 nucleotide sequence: TGTGCCAGCAGCCTAGGGAATGTCTATGGCTACACCTTC. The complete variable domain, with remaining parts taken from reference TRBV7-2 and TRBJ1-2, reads GAGVSQSPSNKVTEKGKDVELRCDPISGHTALYWYRQSLGQGLEFLIYFQGNSAPDKSGLPSDRFSAERTGGSVSTLTIQRTQQEDSAVYLCASSLGNVYGYTFGSGTRLTVV.

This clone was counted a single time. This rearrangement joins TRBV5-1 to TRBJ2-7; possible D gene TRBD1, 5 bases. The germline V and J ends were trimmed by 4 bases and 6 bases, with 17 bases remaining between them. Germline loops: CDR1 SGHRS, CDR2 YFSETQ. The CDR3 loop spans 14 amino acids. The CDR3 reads CASSIDRSPFEQYF. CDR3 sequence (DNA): TGCGCCAGCAGCATCGACAGAAGCCCTTTCGAGCAGTACTTC.

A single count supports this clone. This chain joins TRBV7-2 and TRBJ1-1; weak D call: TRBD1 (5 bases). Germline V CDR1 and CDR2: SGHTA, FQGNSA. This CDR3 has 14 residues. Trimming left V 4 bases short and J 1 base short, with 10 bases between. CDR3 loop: CASSSTGGNTEAFF. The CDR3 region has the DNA TGTGCCAGCAGCTCAACAGGCGGGAACACTGAAGCTTTCTTT.

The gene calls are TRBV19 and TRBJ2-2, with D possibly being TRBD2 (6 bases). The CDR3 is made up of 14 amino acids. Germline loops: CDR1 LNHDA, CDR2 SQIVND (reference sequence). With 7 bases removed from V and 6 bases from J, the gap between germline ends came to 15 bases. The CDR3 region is CASNKGTFPGELFF. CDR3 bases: TGTGCCAGTAACAAAGGGACTTTCCCCGGGGAGCTGTTTTTT.

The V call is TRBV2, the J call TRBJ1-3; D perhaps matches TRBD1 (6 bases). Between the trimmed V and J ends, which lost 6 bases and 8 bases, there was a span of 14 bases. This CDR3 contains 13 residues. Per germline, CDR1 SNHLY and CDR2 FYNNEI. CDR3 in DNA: TGTGCCAGCAGACAGGGTGAGCTGGACACCATATATTTT. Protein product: CASRQGELDTIYF. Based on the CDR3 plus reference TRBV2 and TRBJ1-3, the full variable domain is EPEVTQTPSHQVTQMGQEVILRCVPISNHLYFYWYRQILGQKVEFLVSFYNNEISEKSEIFDDQFSVERPDGSNFTLKIRSTKLEDSAMYFCASRQGELDTIYFGEGSWLTVV.

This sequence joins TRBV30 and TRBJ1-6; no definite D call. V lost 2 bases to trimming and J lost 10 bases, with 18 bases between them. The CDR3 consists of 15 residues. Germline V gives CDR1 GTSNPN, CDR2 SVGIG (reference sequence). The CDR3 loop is CAWSSMRVNRSPLHF. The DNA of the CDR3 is TGTGCCTGGAGTTCTATGAGGGTTAATCGCTCACCCCTCCACTTT.

The CDR3 DNA sequence: TGTGCCAGTAGTATCGGGGACAGCATATTCCCCAAAAACATTCAGTACTTC. It is translated as CASSIGDSIFPKNIQYF. This sequence joins TRBV19 and TRBJ2-4; 7 bases match TRBD1. The ends lost 3 bases at V and 2 bases at J; junction bases unmatched: 10. Germline CDR1 reads LNHDA; CDR2 reads SQIVND (reference sequence). The CDR3 spans 17 residues.